The present T cell receptor (beta chain) was sequenced within a study of CD8 T cells in ankylosing spondylitis. The CDR3 sequence is 12 residues long. From germline, CDR1 is LGHDT and CDR2 YNNKEL (reference sequence). V lost 4 bases and J 7 bases, leaving 7 bases between the germline ends. Each CDR3 protein gets one entry after TCRdb re-called the 5' RACE reads with MiXCR. The sample has hundreds of thousands of distinct CDR3 sequences, roughly 12% seen once; the top ten hold approximately 0.5%. Findings of the study overall: Roughly 8 highly homologous variants made up a TCR beta motif, and this motif appeared characteristic of ankylosing spondylitis blood. Reportedly, disease-linked clones are significantly enriched in ankylosing spondylitis patients' matched synovial fluid.

About this clonotype: Antigen: not known.

The TCR originated in a male donor with ankylosing spondylitis. The chain carries TRBV3-1 and TRBJ1-4, with D possibly TRBD1 on 5 matching bases. Source material: blood, either unsorted or a sorted T cell fraction (not recorded which). The CDR3 DNA sequence: TGTGCCAGCAGCCCGGGACCTGAAAAACTGTTTTTT. Translation: CASSPGPEKLFF.